Sequencing of this TCR beta chain was carried out in a study of blood T cell repertoires in COVID-19. Study context: T cells, B-cell-depleted T cells, or PBMCs supplied cDNA or gDNA.

Participants were aged about 18 to 100 years from around 25 US areas. Per the study methods: Estimated nucleated cell counts came from reference gene primer amplification. Method: immunoSEQ multiplex PCR; TCRdb's copy keeps in-frame clones and lacks some. V and J calls and clone size are copied from that table; D and trimming were computed from the DNA. The table has some 330,000 clones, roughly 90% seen once. The specimen sequenced was PBMCs or T cells enriched from blood (not recorded which). This clonotype was obtained from a woman aged 30 to 39 who had recovered from COVID-19.

CDR3 residues: CASSPEESNEKLFF. The CDR3 DNA sequence: TGTGCCAGCAGCCCCGAGGAGTCTAATGAAAAACTGTTTTTT. This chain connects TRBV4-2 to TRBJ1-4; D is unresolved. The CDR3 runs 14 residues. The V and J ends lost 4 bases and 3 bases respectively, with 9 bases between them. The germline CDR1 and CDR2 sequences are LGHNA and YNFKEQ.